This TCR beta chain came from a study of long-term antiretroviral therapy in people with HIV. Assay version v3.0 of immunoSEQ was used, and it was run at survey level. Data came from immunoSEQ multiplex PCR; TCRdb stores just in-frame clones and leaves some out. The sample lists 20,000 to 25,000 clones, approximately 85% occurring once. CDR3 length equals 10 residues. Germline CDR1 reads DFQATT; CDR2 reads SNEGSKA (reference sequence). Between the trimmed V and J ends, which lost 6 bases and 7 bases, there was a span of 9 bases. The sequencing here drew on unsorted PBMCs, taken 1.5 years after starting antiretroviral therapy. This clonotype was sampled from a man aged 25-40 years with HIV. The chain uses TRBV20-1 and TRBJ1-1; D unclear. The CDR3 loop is CSAEKGEAFF. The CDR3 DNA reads TGCAGTGCAGAGAAAGGTGAAGCTTTCTTT.